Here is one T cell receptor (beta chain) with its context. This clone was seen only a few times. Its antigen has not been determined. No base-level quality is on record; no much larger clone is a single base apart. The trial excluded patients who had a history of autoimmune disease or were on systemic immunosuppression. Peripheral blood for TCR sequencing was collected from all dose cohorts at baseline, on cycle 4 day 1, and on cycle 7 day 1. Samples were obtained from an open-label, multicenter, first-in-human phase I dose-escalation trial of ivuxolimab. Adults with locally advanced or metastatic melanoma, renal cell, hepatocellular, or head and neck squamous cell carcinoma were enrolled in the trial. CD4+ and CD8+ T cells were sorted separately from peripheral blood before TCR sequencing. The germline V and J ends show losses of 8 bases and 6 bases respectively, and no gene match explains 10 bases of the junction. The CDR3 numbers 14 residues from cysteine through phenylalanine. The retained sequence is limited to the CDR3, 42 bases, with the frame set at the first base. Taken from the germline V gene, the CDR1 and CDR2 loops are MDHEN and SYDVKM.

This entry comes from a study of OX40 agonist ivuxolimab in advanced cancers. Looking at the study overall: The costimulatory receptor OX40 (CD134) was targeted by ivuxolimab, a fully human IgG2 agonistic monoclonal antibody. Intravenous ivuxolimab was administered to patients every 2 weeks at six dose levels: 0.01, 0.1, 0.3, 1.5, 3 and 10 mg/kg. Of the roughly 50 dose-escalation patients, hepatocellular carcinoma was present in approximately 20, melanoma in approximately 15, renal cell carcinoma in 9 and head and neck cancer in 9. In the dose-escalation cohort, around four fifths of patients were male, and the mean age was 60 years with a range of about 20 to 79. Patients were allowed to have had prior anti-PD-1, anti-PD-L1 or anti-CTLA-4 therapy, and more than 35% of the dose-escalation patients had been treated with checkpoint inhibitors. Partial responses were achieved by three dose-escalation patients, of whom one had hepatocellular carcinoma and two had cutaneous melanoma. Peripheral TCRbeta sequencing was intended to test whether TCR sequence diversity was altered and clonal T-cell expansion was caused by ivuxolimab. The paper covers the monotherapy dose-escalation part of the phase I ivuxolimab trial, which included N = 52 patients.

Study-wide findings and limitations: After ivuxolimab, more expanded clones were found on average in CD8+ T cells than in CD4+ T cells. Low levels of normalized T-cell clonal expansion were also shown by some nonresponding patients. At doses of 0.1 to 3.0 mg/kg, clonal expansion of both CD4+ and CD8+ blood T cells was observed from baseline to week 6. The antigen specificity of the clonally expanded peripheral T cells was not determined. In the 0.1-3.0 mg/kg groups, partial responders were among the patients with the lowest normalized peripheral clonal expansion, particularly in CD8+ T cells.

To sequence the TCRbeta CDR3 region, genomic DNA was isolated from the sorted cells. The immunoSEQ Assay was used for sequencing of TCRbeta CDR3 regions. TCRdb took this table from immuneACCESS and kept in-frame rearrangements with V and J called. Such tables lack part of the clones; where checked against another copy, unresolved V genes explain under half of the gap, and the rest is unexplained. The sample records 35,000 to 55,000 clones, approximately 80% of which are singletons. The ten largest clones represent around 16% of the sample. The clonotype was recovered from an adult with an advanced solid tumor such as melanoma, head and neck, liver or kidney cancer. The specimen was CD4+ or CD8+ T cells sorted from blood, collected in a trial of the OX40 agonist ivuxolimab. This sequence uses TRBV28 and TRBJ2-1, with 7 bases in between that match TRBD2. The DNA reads TGTGCCAGCCGTATCCCCGGGGGGTCCAATGAGCAGTTCTTC. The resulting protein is CASRIPGGSNEQFF.